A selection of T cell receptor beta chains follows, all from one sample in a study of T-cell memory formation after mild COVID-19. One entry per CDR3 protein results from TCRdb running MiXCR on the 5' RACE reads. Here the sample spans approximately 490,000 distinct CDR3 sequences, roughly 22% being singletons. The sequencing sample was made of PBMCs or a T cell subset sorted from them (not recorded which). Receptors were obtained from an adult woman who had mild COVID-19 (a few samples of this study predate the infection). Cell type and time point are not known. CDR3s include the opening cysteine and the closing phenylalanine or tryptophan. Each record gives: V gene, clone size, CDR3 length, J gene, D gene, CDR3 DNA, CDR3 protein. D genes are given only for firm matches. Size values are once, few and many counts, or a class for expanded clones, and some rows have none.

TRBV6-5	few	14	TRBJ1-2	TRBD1	TGTGCCAGCAGTCCGGGACAGGGAGTTATGGGCTACACCTTC	CASSPGQGVMGYTF
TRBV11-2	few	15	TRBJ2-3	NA	TGTGCCAGCAGCTCCGGGACCTTTGCTACAGATACGCAGTATTTT	CASSSGTFATDTQYF
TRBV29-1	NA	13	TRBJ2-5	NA	TGCAGCGTCCGTATCGACAGACAAGAGACCCAGTACTTC	CSVRIDRQETQYF
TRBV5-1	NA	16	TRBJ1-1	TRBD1	TGCGCCAGCAGCTTGGCCAGGGGGCGGAGGAACACTGAAGCTTTCTTT	CASSLARGRRNTEAFF
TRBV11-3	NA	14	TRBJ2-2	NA	TGTGCCAGCAGCCCGGGGAGTTTAGCCGGGGAGCTGTTTTTT	CASSPGSLAGELFF
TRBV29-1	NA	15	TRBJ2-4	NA	TGCAGCGTTGGGGACGGATTCCTAGCCAAAAACATTCAGTACTTC	CSVGDGFLAKNIQYF
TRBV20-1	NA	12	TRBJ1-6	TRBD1	TGCAGTGCTAGACCGACCTCGGCAGGGGGCTACTTT	CSARPTSAGGYF
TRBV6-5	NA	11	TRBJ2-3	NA	TGTGCCAGCAGTTACAAAGATACGCAGTATTTT	CASSYKDTQYF
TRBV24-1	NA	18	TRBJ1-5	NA	TGTGCCACCAGTGATTTGATCGTTGGCCGGGAGCGGCAACAGCCCCAGCATTTT	CATSDLIVGRERQQPQHF
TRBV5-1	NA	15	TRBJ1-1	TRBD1	TGCGCCAGCAGCCAAGCAGGGGGCGAGGGCACTGAAGCTTTCTTT	CASSQAGGEGTEAFF
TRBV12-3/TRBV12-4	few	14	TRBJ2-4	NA	TGTGCCAGCAGTTTAGTTACAGCCAAAAACATTCAGTACTTC	CASSLVTAKNIQYF
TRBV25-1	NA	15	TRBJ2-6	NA	TGTGCCAGCAGTGGCTCGGGGTCTGGGGCCAACGTCCTGACTTTC	CASSGSGSGANVLTF
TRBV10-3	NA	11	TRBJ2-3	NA	TGTGCCATCAGCAGGGACTTTACGCAGTATTTT	CAISRDFTQYF
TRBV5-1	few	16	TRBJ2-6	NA	TGCGCCAGCAGCGTGACTACAGTCTCTGGGGCCAACGTCCTGACTTTC	CASSVTTVSGANVLTF
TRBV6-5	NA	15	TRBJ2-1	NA	TGTGCCAGCAGCACCGACAGGCGAACCTACAATGAGCAGTTCTTC	CASSTDRRTYNEQFF
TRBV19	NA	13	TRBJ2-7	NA	TGTGCCAGTAGTATATCCCTAGGCTACGAGCAGTACTTC	CASSISLGYEQYF
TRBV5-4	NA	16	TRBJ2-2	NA	TGTGCCAGCAGCTTTTTAACGGTGTCGAACACCGGGGAGCTGTTTTTT	CASSFLTVSNTGELFF
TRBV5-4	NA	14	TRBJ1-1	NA	TGTGCCAGCAGCTTGCGAATCGACAACACTGAAGCTTTCTTT	CASSLRIDNTEAFF
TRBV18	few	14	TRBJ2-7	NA	TGTGCCAGCTCAGCCGACAGGTTCTCCTACGAGCAGTACTTC	CASSADRFSYEQYF
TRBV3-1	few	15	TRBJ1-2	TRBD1	TGTGCCAGCAGCCGCCGGGACAGTGCCACTTATGGCTACACCTTC	CASSRRDSATYGYTF
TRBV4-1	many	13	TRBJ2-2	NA	TGCGCCAGCAGCCACCGAGGGGCCGGGGAGCTGTTTTTT	CASSHRGAGELFF
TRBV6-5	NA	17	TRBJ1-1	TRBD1	TGTGCCAGCAGTTCGGCCCGGGACAGACCATTGAACACTGAAGCTTTCTTT	CASSSARDRPLNTEAFF
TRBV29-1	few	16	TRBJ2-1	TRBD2	TGCAGCGTCATGGGGACTAGCGGGAGGGCTGCCAATGAGCAGTTCTTC	CSVMGTSGRAANEQFF
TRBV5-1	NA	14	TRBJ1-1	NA	TGCGCCAGCAGCTTGCTGGACACCAACACTGAAGCTTTCTTT	CASSLLDTNTEAFF
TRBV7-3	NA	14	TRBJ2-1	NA	TGTGCCAGCAGCTCCCCGCCCTCACAGAATGAGCAGTTCTTC	CASSSPPSQNEQFF
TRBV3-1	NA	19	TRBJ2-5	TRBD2	TGTGCCAGCAGCCAAGGAGTCTTAGACTCGGGAGGCCCCCGGGAGACCCAGTACTTC	CASSQGVLDSGGPRETQYF
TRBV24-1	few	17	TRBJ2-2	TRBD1	TGTGCCACCAGTGATTTGGGGGGACAGAGGAACACCGGGGAGCTGTTTTTT	CATSDLGGQRNTGELFF
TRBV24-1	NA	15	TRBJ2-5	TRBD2	TGTGCCACCAGTGATCAGGGACTAGCGGGAGAGACCCAGTACTTC	CATSDQGLAGETQYF
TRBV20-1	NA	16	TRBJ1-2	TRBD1	TGCAGTGCTAGGTCAAAGGGGGGACAGGGAATGTATGGCTACACCTTC	CSARSKGGQGMYGYTF
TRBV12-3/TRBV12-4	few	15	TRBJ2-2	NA	TGTGCCAGCAGTCCGGAGTGGCGGCGAGGCGGGGAGCTGTTTTTT	CASSPEWRRGGELFF
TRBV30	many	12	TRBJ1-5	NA	TGTGCCTGGAGTGTATGGAATCAGCCCCAGCATTTT	CAWSVWNQPQHF